A single sample is the source of the 26 T cell receptor beta chains below, sequenced in a study of pediatric ulcerative colitis (dated by TCRdb to 2018 to 2020). During colonoscopy, one to two rectal pinch biopsies were obtained for research purposes. Receptor amplification or capture employed the immunoSEQ multiplex PCR assay. This immuneACCESS table, as held by TCRdb, lists in-frame sequences with V and J called but not all clones. Of the missing ones, under half trace to an unresolved V gene in checked studies; the others have no known cause. Within this sample are some 50,000 clones, with over 70% of them counted one time only. The ten largest make up over 3% of the sample. Input material: gut tissue. The receptors derive from a girl aged 10-17 years with moderate ulcerative colitis.

This clone was recorded a few times. CDR3 sequence: CASTTRGRERDGELFF. In DNA, the CDR3 is TGTGCCAGCACCACGCGGGGGAGGGAGAGGGACGGGGAGCTGTTTTTT. The rearrangement joins TRBV27 to TRBJ2-2, with 7 bases matching TRBD2. Germline V gene data show CDR1 as MNHEY and CDR2 as SMNVEV (reference sequence). V lost 7 bases to trimming and J lost 7 bases; unmatched junction nucleotides: 15. The CDR3 is 16 residues long.

J is TRBJ2-3 and V is TRBV7-9; 8 nucleotides line up with TRBD2. The ends lost 5 bases at V and 3 bases at J; junction bases unmatched: 10. Germline V CDR1 and CDR2: SEHNR, FQNEAQ (reference sequence). CDR3 length: 16 amino acids. CDR3 sequence reads: CASSTRSAGGTDTQYF. The DNA of the CDR3 is TGTGCCAGCAGCACAAGGTCGGCGGGAGGTACAGATACGCAGTATTTT.

J is TRBJ2-7 and V is TRBV7-6; D unresolved. Trimming removed 1 base from V and 0 bases from J, with 4 bases in between. Germline loops: CDR1 SGHVS, CDR2 FNYEAQ. The CDR3 totals 13 residues. CDR3 loop: CASSLGHSYEQYF. The CDR3 DNA is TGTGCCAGCAGCTTAGGACACTCCTACGAGCAGTACTTC.

The DNA for the CDR3 is TGTGCCAGCAGTTTCGCCCGGGATCTCACGGGGGAGCAGTACTTC. This translates into CASSFARDLTGEQYF. The V gene is TRBV6-5, the J gene TRBJ2-7; perhaps TRBD2 as D (5 bases). Trimming left V 4 bases short and J 7 bases short, with 20 bases between. This CDR3 contains 15 residues. Germline V lookup: CDR1 MNHEY, CDR2 SVGAGI.

This clone was observed a handful of times. The J gene is TRBJ1-6, the V gene TRBV9, with D unclear. In germline, CDR1 is SGDLS, CDR2 YYNGEE. The CDR3 has 16 residues. V dropped 4 bases and J dropped 0 bases, with 11 bases sitting between them. This CDR3 is CASSPRAGSYNSPLHF. CDR3 coding DNA: TGTGCCAGCAGCCCTCGTGCGGGCTCCTATAATTCACCCCTCCACTTT. The variable domain in full, completed from reference TRBV9 and TRBJ1-6, reads DSGVTQTPKHLITATGQRVTLRCSPRSGDLSVYWYQQSLDQGLQFLIQYYNGEERAKGNILERFSAQQFPDLHSELNLSSLELGDSALYFCASSPRAGSYNSPLHFGNGTRLTVT.

This chain links TRBV5-1 with TRBJ2-6; D not resolved. This CDR3 is 14 amino acids long. The V end lost 2 bases, the J end lost 2 bases, and 5 bases lay between the germline ends. The germline gives CDR1 SGHRS, CDR2 YFSETQ. The CDR3 loop reads CASSFGPGANVLTF. The CDR3 nucleotides read TGCGCCAGCAGCTTCGGTCCTGGGGCCAACGTCCTGACTTTC.

There are a few counts of this clone. CDR3: CASSQDKPGTIANYGYTF. CDR3 DNA: TGCGCCAGCAGCCAAGATAAGCCCGGGACCATAGCTAACTATGGCTACACCTTC. This chain uses TRBV4-1 with TRBJ1-2; D might be TRBD1 (5 bases). Trimming left V 0 bases short and J 0 bases short, with 17 bases between. The germline V gene has CDR1 MGHRA and CDR2 YSYEKL. The CDR3 spans 18 residues.

The V call is TRBV19, the J call TRBJ2-2, with D unclear. Trimming cost V 7 bases and J 0 bases, with 6 bases left between them. CDR1 and CDR2 (germline): LNHDA, SQIVND (reference sequence). The CDR3 totals 13 residues. For the CDR3, the DNA is TGTGCCAGTAAGGAGACGAACACCGGGGAGCTGTTTTTT. The encoded protein is CASKETNTGELFF. The full variable domain, rest sourced from reference TRBV19 and TRBJ2-2, is DGGITQSPKYLFRKEGQNVTLSCEQNLNHDAMYWYRQDPGQGLRLIYYSQIVNDFQKGDIAEGYSVSREKKESFPLTVTSAQKNPTAFYLCASKETNTGELFFGEGSRLTVL.

The CDR3 region is CASSEAGPGDGQETQYF. The CDR3 DNA follows: TGTGCCAGCAGTGAAGCTGGCCCTGGGGACGGACAAGAGACCCAGTACTTC. The chain has TRBV2 and TRBJ2-5; either TRBD1 or TRBD2 may fit D (5 bases each). With 0 bases removed from V and 2 bases from J, the gap between germline ends came to 16 bases. This CDR3 is built from 17 residues. Germline V gene data show CDR1 as SNHLY and CDR2 as FYNNEI.

This chain joins TRBV11-2 and TRBJ2-3; D ambiguous. Between the trimmed V and J ends, which lost 1 base and 2 bases, there was a span of 7 bases. CDR1 and CDR2 (germline): SGHAT, FQNNGV. CDR3 length equals 14 residues. CDR3 sequence (DNA): TGTGCCAGCAGCTTAGGGGGTCCCACAGATACGCAGTATTTT. This gives the protein CASSLGGPTDTQYF.

V usage is TRBV4-1 and J usage is TRBJ2-2; the match to TRBD2 covers 10 bases. CDR1 and CDR2 (germline): MGHRA, YSYEKL. This CDR3 spans 21 amino acids. The ends lost 2 bases at V and 1 base at J; junction bases unmatched: 16. The CDR3 nucleotides read TGCGCCAGCAGCCAACCTGCCCTATTTCAGCGGGAGGGCCAGAACACCGGGGAGCTGTTTTTT. Protein product: CASSQPALFQREGQNTGELFF.

This rearrangement joins TRBV6-1 to TRBJ1-4, with D tentatively TRBD1 (6 bases). Trimming stripped 2 bases from V and 4 bases from J, with 11 bases between. The germline V gene has CDR1 MNHNS and CDR2 SASEGT. CDR3 size: 15 residues. The CDR3 bases are TGTGCCAGCAGTGAACCCACAGGGCTTAATGAAAAACTGTTTTTT. Its translation is CASSEPTGLNEKLFF.

The gene calls are TRBV30 and TRBJ1-2, with a weak D call TRBD1 (5 bases). The germline gives CDR1 GTSNPN, CDR2 SVGIG (reference sequence). V lost 2 bases to trimming and J lost 5 bases, with 12 bases between them. The CDR3 has 13 residues. The CDR3 reads CAWSRDRIYGYTF. The CDR3 DNA sequence: TGTGCCTGGAGTCGGGACCGAATTTATGGCTACACCTTC.

The chain recombines TRBV14 with TRBJ1-1, with D uncertain. V was pared by 1 base and J by 5 bases, with 20 bases between. Looked up from germline, CDR1 is SGHDN and CDR2 is FVKESK. The CDR3 has 17 residues. The CDR3 coding sequence is TGTGCCAGCAGCCAAGGAGGGAACCGGGCCGCGGGGACTGAAGCTTTCTTT. It specifies CASSQGGNRAAGTEAFF.

The chain uses TRBV28 and TRBJ1-2, with D hard to call. The germline gives CDR1 MDHEN, CDR2 SYDVKM. The length of the CDR3 is 16 residues. V was pared by 1 base and J by 4 bases, with 16 bases between. The CDR3: CASSLLWEAPLYGYTF. The CDR3 nucleotides are TGTGCCAGCAGTTTATTGTGGGAAGCGCCCCTCTATGGCTACACCTTC.

The V gene is TRBV19, the J gene TRBJ2-7; 11 bases map to TRBD2. V shed 5 bases, J shed 1 base, and the junction held 4 bases outside the gene matches. The CDR3 covers 15 residues. CDR1 and CDR2 from the germline V gene are LNHDA and SQIVND (reference sequence). The DNA of the CDR3 is TGTGCCAGTAGTCTGACTAGCGGGGTTTCCTACGAGCAGTACTTC. It yields the protein CASSLTSGVSYEQYF. Looking up the rest from reference TRBV19 and TRBJ2-7 gives the full variable domain: DGGITQSPKYLFRKEGQNVTLSCEQNLNHDAMYWYRQDPGQGLRLIYYSQIVNDFQKGDIAEGYSVSREKKESFPLTVTSAQKNPTAFYLCASSLTSGVSYEQYFGPGTRLTVT.

The V gene is TRBV19, the J gene TRBJ1-1; maybe TRBD1 (5 bases). This CDR3 is 15 amino acids long. Germline CDR1 is LNHDA and CDR2 is SQIVND (reference sequence). Trimming took off 4 bases at V and 1 base at J, with 13 bases between the two ends. In DNA form, the CDR3 reads TGTGCCAGTAGTAAGGCGGGGCGGCGGAACACTGAAGCTTTCTTT. Residues: CASSKAGRRNTEAFF.

The rearrangement uses TRBV7-9 and TRBJ1-5; a possible D gene is TRBD1 (5 bases). This CDR3 contains 16 residues. Germline CDR1 reads SEHNR; CDR2 reads FQNEAQ (reference sequence). V was trimmed by 1 base and J by 5 bases, leaving 15 bases between them. The CDR3 region has the DNA TGTGCCAGCAGCTTAGTAGGGACTAGGGGCCATCAGCCCCAGCATTTT. Protein product: CASSLVGTRGHQPQHF.

The V call is TRBV4-1, the J call TRBJ2-7; 10 bases agree with TRBD2. The CDR3 runs to 17 residues. With 4 bases clipped from V and 2 bases from J, the junction kept 11 bases outside the gene matches. From germline, CDR1 is MGHRA and CDR2 YSYEKL. The CDR3 region has the DNA TGCGCCAGCAGCCGGTTTCCGAGCGGGAGGGCCACCTACGAGCAGTACTTC. Encoded protein: CASSRFPSGRATYEQYF.

The V gene is TRBV2, the J gene TRBJ1-5; D is ambiguous. Trimming removed 4 bases at V and 4 bases at J, with 11 bases between. Per germline, CDR1 SNHLY and CDR2 FYNNEI. The CDR3 length is 14 residues. In nucleotides, the CDR3 is TGTGCCAGCAGTGTTTCCCCGAGTAATCAGCCCCAGCATTTT. Translation: CASSVSPSNQPQHF.

The V gene is TRBV27, the J gene TRBJ1-1; TRBD1 might be the D (5 bases). The length of the CDR3 is 16 residues. Per germline, CDR1 MNHEY and CDR2 SMNVEV (reference sequence). The V end lost 1 base, the J end lost 0 bases, and 12 bases lay between the germline ends. The CDR3 sequence: CASSLYSRQMNTEAFF. DNA of the CDR3: TGTGCCAGCAGTTTATATTCCCGACAGATGAACACTGAAGCTTTCTTT.

The gene calls are TRBV28 and TRBJ2-2, with D possibly matching TRBD2 (5 bases). Germline V gene data show CDR1 as MDHEN and CDR2 as SYDVKM. The CDR3 loop spans 13 amino acids. V was trimmed by 7 bases and J by 7 bases, leaving 13 bases between them. CDR3 bases: TGTGCCAGCAAAAGAGAGGGTGGCGGGGAGCTGTTTTTT. Its protein product is CASKREGGGELFF.

The V gene is TRBV9, the J gene TRBJ2-2, with 10 positions matching TRBD2. Germline lookup yields CDR1 SGDLS and CDR2 YYNGEE. V trimming: 5 bases; J trimming: 3 bases; junction bases outside the gene matches: 7. The CDR3 has 16 amino acids. CDR3 amino acids: CASRASGGDYTGELFF. In nucleotides, the CDR3 is TGTGCCAGCAGAGCGAGCGGGGGGGATTACACCGGGGAGCTGTTTTTT.

The chain carries TRBV10-3 and TRBJ2-1; either TRBD1 or TRBD2 may fit D (5 bases each). V was trimmed by 6 bases and J by 3 bases, leaving 12 bases between them. The CDR3 runs 14 residues. Per germline, CDR1 ENHRY and CDR2 SYGVKD. CDR3 region: CAISRDLNYNEQFF. The CDR3 DNA sequence: TGTGCCATCAGCAGGGACCTCAACTACAATGAGCAGTTCTTC.

The chain recombines TRBV6-5 with TRBJ1-2; 9 bases align to TRBD1. Germline CDR1 reads MNHEY; CDR2 reads SVGAGI. J was trimmed by 7 bases and V by 5 bases; bases with no gene match: 8. The CDR3 consists of 14 residues. The CDR3 sequence: CASSRPGQGIGYTF. CDR3 in DNA: TGTGCCAGCAGTAGGCCGGGACAGGGTATTGGCTACACCTTC.

V usage is TRBV5-4 and J usage is TRBJ2-6; D may be TRBD1 (5 bases). From germline, CDR1 is SGHNT and CDR2 YYREEE (reference sequence). CDR3 length: 16 residues. Trimming removed 1 base at V and 0 bases at J, with 8 bases between. CDR3 sequence reads: CASSLYQGSGANVLTF. In DNA form, the CDR3 reads TGTGCCAGCAGCTTGTACCAGGGCTCTGGGGCCAACGTCCTGACTTTC.